What follows describes a single T cell receptor (beta chain). Its antigen is still unknown. Base quality data are lacking; no much larger clone is found one base away. The library was generated by the immunoSEQ multiplex PCR assay. For the multiplex PCR, a mixture combining 60 forward primers for TCR Vbeta segments and 13 reverse primers for TCR Jbeta segments was used. The CDR3 region of rearranged TCR beta genes was amplified from genomic DNA by a multiplex PCR assay. Amplified TCR beta libraries were sequenced as 87-base-pair reads on the Illumina HiSeq System. On the authors' methods: A later analysis counted about 80 million unique TCR beta chains across the 666 repertoires, and some 11 million of these chains were shared by at least two donors. To remove PCR and sequencing errors, raw reads were error-corrected and collapsed into unique sequences using a nearest-neighbor algorithm that merged closely related sequences. V, D and J gene segments were assigned by aligning CDR3 sequences to IMGT reference sequences. Each retained sequence needed at least a six-nucleotide match to both a V gene segment and a J gene segment. A rearrangement counted as productive if the CDR3 had no stop codons and remained in frame with V and J, and every other rearrangement counted as non-productive. Following IMGT convention, CDR3 was defined as the stretch from the second conserved V-encoded cysteine up to the conserved J-encoded phenylalanine. In an earlier analysis of around 570 of the donors, sequences lacking an unambiguous match to a single V gene segment were excluded. In an earlier analysis of about 590 of the donors, a V segment was called functional when productive rearrangements were above 56.7%, and segregating when the standard deviation between donors exceeded 5%. A statistical classification framework was built to diagnose cytomegalovirus status from the catalog of TCR beta chain sequences. In a later analysis, V and J genes were assigned by comparing TCR nucleotide sequences against IMGT/GENE-DB human TR gene sequences. Using the TCRdist pipeline, a later analysis assigned CDR3 sequences along with most-parsimonious VDJ recombination scenarios. A later analysis defined each TCR beta chain by its CDR3 amino acid sequence plus V-gene family, and excluded reads lacking a unique V-gene family. In a later analysis, 450 to 600 highly shared, low-generation-probability nucleotide sequences were removed to address suspected cross-contamination and a sequencing artifact. A later analysis calculated a clonal expansion index for each public chain from normalized within-repertoire ranks of inferred template counts. In a later analysis, generation probabilities were computed using a VDJ recombination model fitted to out-of-frame rearrangements, and the results were checked against IGoR. A later analysis scored TCR-TCR, TCR-HLA and TCR-CMV co-occurrence with hypergeometric tests, applying a repertoire-size bias correction to TCR pairs. False discovery rates were estimated in a later analysis by permuting HLA or CMV assignments 20 times. In a later analysis, co-occurring TCRs were grouped with DBSCAN, and TCRdist sequence similarity was added when clustering was performed within HLA-allele-positive subsets. Repertoires with fewer than 30,000 or more than 120,000 public chains, plus five repertoires with anomalous nucleotide sharing, were excluded from co-occurrence clustering. TCRdb stores this immuneACCESS table with in-frame sequences only. Part of the clones is absent; in the studies checked, under half of the shortfall reflects unresolved V genes, and no reason is known for the rest. V and J calls plus clone size are reproduced from that table; the DNA served to infer D and trimming. In this sample the table shows roughly 150,000 clones, 80% to 85% of which occur a single time. Of the sample, 2% to 2.5% falls within the top ten clones.

In total, approximately 690 healthy bone marrow donors made up the cohort. At the time of sampling, all cohort members were nominally healthy, though unrecorded immune exposures were likely present. The donor was CMV seronegative and was included in the group of over 300 seronegative cohort members. Each donor provided a peripheral blood sample, and peripheral blood mononuclear cells were used for TCR beta sequencing. Genomic DNA was extracted from the blood cell samples with the Qiagen DNeasy Blood Extraction Kit. These data belong to a study of cytomegalovirus exposure and HLA in healthy donors (dated 2017 in TCRdb). Background on the whole study: According to an earlier analysis of several hundred of the donors, roughly 180 million T cells yielded roughly 100 million unique TCR beta sequences and approximately 300 Gb of sequence data. An early release that covered roughly 600 HLA-typed donors contained approximately 320 gigabases of sequencing data and tens of millions of unique TCR sequences. Among the roughly 370 genotyped donors, around 81% belonged to the genetic ancestry cluster associated with self-reported Caucasian donors. The aim of the study was to test whether cataloging public T cell receptors could identify signatures of past pathogen exposure. The study profiled the T cell repertoires of some 610 subjects by immunosequencing and related them to cytomegalovirus serostatus. In addition to the first cohort of 500 to 850 subjects, a separate validation cohort of 120 different subjects was used. The study combined high-throughput TCR immunosequencing, statistical association of individual TCRs with disease status, and machine learning to predict cytomegalovirus infection status. To study patterns of TCR occurrence, a later analysis re-analyzed previously published TCR beta repertoires from hundreds of donors and added high-resolution HLA genotyping. Rather than drawing on any new phenotypic data, the later analysis identified candidate immune exposures from TCR beta sequences and the way those sequences occurred across donors. In an earlier analysis of about 590 of the donors, high-throughput TCR beta sequencing was used to judge whether each TCR beta V gene segment behaved as functional or pseudogenic. Donor age, sex, ethnicity and CMV serostatus were collected together with the repertoire data. Genome-wide SNP genotypes for about 55% of the roughly 670 donors were used in a later genetic analysis, which treated that subset as a discovery cohort. All discovery cohort repertoires had been generated using a single sequencing platform. Class I and class II HLA loci were covered by the typing at four-digit resolution. The number of typed donors differed by locus: 629-630 for A, B, C, DRB1 and DQB1; 522 for DQA1; roughly 600 for DPA1; and about 450 for DPB1. A handful of DR-DQ haplotypes were handled as single units for association and clustering because linkage in the cohort was strong. On average, roughly 250,000 unique TCR beta nucleotide sequences were sequenced per donor among some 420 genotyped donors of the cohort, with about 17% of those sequences being non-productive. Overall study results and their limits: V-gene and J-gene trimming of TCR beta chains was associated with a missense DCLRE1C variant in a later genetic analysis, and the association was replicated in an independent cohort. Strong co-occurrence of HLA alleles, especially DR and DQ, made assigning TCR associations to individual alleles difficult. In a later analysis, TCR association rates were found to vary across HLA loci, with the most associated TCRs seen for DRB1 alleles and the fewest for HLA-C alleles. Most CMV-associated TCR beta chains appeared to be HLA-restricted in a later analysis, and the HLA associations seemed to be driven largely by CMV exposure. The authors suggested that the approach could potentially be extended to other disease states and immunological phenotypes. The presence/absence analyses assumed that sequencing depth was roughly uniform across donors, and that assumption may not be true. The study listed over 150 TCR beta chains as associated with cytomegalovirus. A further reported finding was that TCR beta sequences accurately predicted the HLA-A and HLA-B alleles for most subjects in the first cohort. Because some donors lacked HLA typing at each locus, the association tests relied only on the typed subset. In this cohort, only TCR beta chains were sequenced, and detectable features were limited by the absence of alpha or paired-chain data. In both the original and validation cohorts, the classifier was reported to diagnose cytomegalovirus status with high specificity and sensitivity. In an earlier analysis of some 540 of the donors, most TCR beta V segments appeared in productive rearrangements about 90% or about 30% of the time, broadly matching IMGT annotations. A few of the identified cytomegalovirus-associated TCR beta chains were confirmed in vitro to be specific for cytomegalovirus antigens. In a later analysis, HLA-associated TCR beta chains were found to be more clonally expanded and to have lower generation probabilities than equally common non-associated chains. Most TCR sequences were observed very rarely across donors, whereas some public TCRs were present in many individuals. A later genetic analysis reported fewer N-insertions in productive TCRs among donors in an Asian-associated ancestry cluster than the roughly 670-donor mean. A group of highly shared sequence variants was considered likely to be a technical artifact of the sequencing pipeline. Because counts were too low, roughly 18 rarely observed V segments, including chromosome 9 orphons, were left out of the earlier analysis of a few hundred of the donors. For the cohort, immune exposure information was limited to CMV serostatus. According to a later analysis, parvovirus B19, influenza, CMV and Epstein-Barr virus appeared linked to several top co-occurrence clusters. At a false discovery rate of 0.05, a later analysis linked about 17,000 TCR beta sequences to specific HLA alleles. Linkage disequilibrium might explain the correlated functional status among segregating V segments, but an unknown experimental factor could not be excluded.

The material sequenced was PBMCs. The clonotype comes from a boy between 2 and 10 years old in good health and CMV-seronegative.

The CDR3 loop reads CASSLTSVTDTQYF. The DNA is TGTGCCAGCAGCTTAACGTCGGTCACAGATACGCAGTATTTT. The V and J genes are TRBV7-3 and TRBJ2-3, with an unclear D gene assignment. As encoded in the germline V gene, CDR1 is SGHTA while CDR2 is FQGTGA. Between the V and J ends, shortened by 0 bases and 2 bases respectively, the junction contains 6 bases. Including the terminal cysteine and phenylalanine, the CDR3 comprises 14 residues. Left in the record is the CDR3 DNA by itself, 42 bases read in frame from the first base.